Presented here are 21 T cell receptor beta chains from one specimen sequenced in a study of blood T cell repertoires in COVID-19. Libraries were prepared by immunoSEQ multiplex PCR; TCRdb keeps only in-frame clonotypes and omits some of them. The table has 200,000 to 250,000 clones, roughly 85% seen once. The sequencing sample was made of peripheral blood. The receptors were gathered from a woman older than 75 with acute or convalescent COVID-19.

This clone occurred a few times. The chain carries TRBV5-1 and TRBJ2-1; 7 bases are a match to TRBD1. The CDR3 extends over 19 amino acids. The germline V gene encodes CDR1 SGHRS and CDR2 YFSETQ. With V trimmed by 3 bases and J by 1 base, 16 bases remained unmatched. CDR3 sequence: CASSSSPVRGLPSYNEQFF. CDR3 bases: TGCGCCAGCAGCTCCTCACCTGTAAGGGGGCTCCCTTCCTACAATGAGCAGTTCTTC.

The rearrangement joins TRBV27 to TRBJ2-6; no firm D call. In germline, CDR1 is MNHEY, CDR2 SMNVEV (reference sequence). The CDR3 extends over 13 amino acids. The V gene lost 7 bases and the J gene lost 1 base, with 5 bases spanning the gap. The CDR3 region has the DNA TGTGCCAGCACCCCATCTGGGGCCAACGTCCTGACTTTC. It encodes CASTPSGANVLTF.

V is TRBV29-1 and J is TRBJ1-2, with D uncertain. The V gene lost 3 bases and the J gene lost 2 bases, with 4 bases spanning the gap. The CDR3 contains 11 residues. Germline-derived CDR1 and CDR2 are SQVTM and ANQGSEA. The CDR3 reads CSVDRNYGYTF. Here the CDR3 DNA reads TGCAGCGTTGACAGAAACTATGGCTACACCTTC.

This sequence joins TRBV28 and TRBJ1-5; 11 bases align to TRBD1. The ends lost 7 bases at V and 6 bases at J; junction bases unmatched: 8. The germline gives CDR1 MDHEN, CDR2 SYDVKM. This CDR3 region has 15 residues. Here the CDR3 DNA reads TGTGCCAGCACGGACAGGGGGCGAGGAGGTCAGCCCCAGCATTTT. It is translated as CASTDRGRGGQPQHF.

The V call is TRBV5-4, the J call TRBJ2-5, with TRBD2 identical over 7 bases. The germline V gene encodes CDR1 SGHNT and CDR2 YYREEE (reference sequence). The CDR3 spans 14 residues. J gave up 2 bases and V 2 bases, and 3 bases lay outside the gene matches. In nucleotides, the CDR3 is TGTGCCAGCAGCTTTGGGGGGGGTCAAGAGACCCAGTACTTC. The encoded protein is CASSFGGGQETQYF.

The rearrangement links TRBV7-9 to TRBJ2-3, with D uncertain. The germline V and J ends were trimmed by 5 bases and 0 bases, with 12 bases remaining between them. There are 15 residues in the CDR3. Germline assignment: CDR1 SEHNR and CDR2 FQNEAQ (reference sequence). The DNA of the CDR3 is TGTGCCAGCAGCCGCCGGCGGAGTAGCACAGATACGCAGTATTTT. It encodes CASSRRRSSTDTQYF.

The chain employs TRBV29-1 and TRBJ1-1; tentatively, D is TRBD1 (6 bases). Germline lookup yields CDR1 SQVTM and CDR2 ANQGSEA. This CDR3 spans 13 amino acids. The V end was cut by 4 bases, the J end by 3 bases, with 12 bases between. The CDR3 region has the DNA TGCAGCGTTGGCCAGGGGAAGGACACTGAAGCTTTCTTT. This sequence encodes CSVGQGKDTEAFF.

The V and J genes are TRBV19 and TRBJ1-6, with 8 bases identical to TRBD1. Looked up from germline, CDR1 is LNHDA and CDR2 is SQIVND (reference sequence). The CDR3 length is 15 residues. V trimming: 6 bases; J trimming: 8 bases; junction bases outside the gene matches: 9. The CDR3 bases are TGTGCCAGTAGAAGGACAGGGACGGGTGATTCACCCCTCCACTTT. Encoded protein: CASRRTGTGDSPLHF.

The genes are TRBV27 and TRBJ1-6; D gene uncertain. V was clipped by 5 bases and J by 1 base, with 33 bases between them. Germline V gives CDR1 MNHEY, CDR2 SMNVEV (reference sequence). The CDR3 has 23 residues. CDR3 amino acids: CASSIGGAWSVGPQRSYNSPLHF. DNA of the CDR3: TGTGCCAGCAGTATAGGAGGAGCATGGTCGGTCGGCCCTCAAAGGTCCTATAATTCACCCCTCCACTTT.

This chain uses TRBV27 with TRBJ1-1, with TRBD1 identical over 9 bases. The CDR3 contains 14 residues. Germline V CDR1 and CDR2: MNHEY, SMNVEV (reference sequence). The V and J ends lost 4 bases and 7 bases, in that order; junction bases with no gene match: 7. DNA for the CDR3: TGTGCCAGCAGTTCTCCTACAGGGGGCGGTGAAGCTTTCTTT. Encoded protein: CASSSPTGGGEAFF.

The chain combines TRBV7-6 with TRBJ2-7; TRBD2 agrees at 10 bases. CDR3 length: 16 amino acids. The ends lost 6 bases at V and 2 bases at J; junction bases unmatched: 10. CDR1 and CDR2 from the germline V gene are SGHVS and FNYEAQ. The CDR3 spells CASSPQSGGGTYEQYF. The CDR3 DNA is TGTGCCAGCAGTCCCCAAAGCGGGGGGGGTACCTACGAGCAGTACTTC.

The chain combines TRBV19 with TRBJ2-1, with 9 bases fitting TRBD1. V trimming: 4 bases; J trimming: 6 bases; junction bases outside the gene matches: 7. There are 15 residues in the CDR3. Germline V gene sequence: CDR1 LNHDA, CDR2 SQIVND (reference sequence). DNA for the CDR3: TGTGCCAGTAGTAGGGGACAGGGAGGGGGCAATGAGCAGTTCTTC. Residues: CASSRGQGGGNEQFF. Using reference TRBV19 and TRBJ2-1 for the parts outside the CDR3, the full variable domain is DGGITQSPKYLFRKEGQNVTLSCEQNLNHDAMYWYRQDPGQGLRLIYYSQIVNDFQKGDIAEGYSVSREKKESFPLTVTSAQKNPTAFYLCASSRGQGGGNEQFFGPGTRLTVL.

The chain links TRBV18 to TRBJ2-7; D gene unclear. This CDR3 spans 15 amino acids. V was pared by 3 bases and J by 0 bases, with 12 bases between. CDR1 is KGHSH and CDR2 is LQKENI in the germline V gene. The CDR3: CASSPQVHRSYEQYF. The CDR3 coding sequence is TGTGCCAGCTCACCTCAAGTACACCGCTCCTACGAGCAGTACTTC.

The chain uses TRBV7-2 and TRBJ2-5, with 8 bases that match TRBD1. V gave up 3 bases and J gave up 2 bases; unmatched junction bases: 8. The CDR3 length is 16 residues. CDR1 is SGHTA and CDR2 is FQGNSA in the germline V gene. CDR3 sequence: CASSFWATGGQETQYF. CDR3 DNA: TGTGCCAGCAGCTTTTGGGCCACAGGGGGACAAGAGACCCAGTACTTC. The complete variable domain, with remaining parts taken from reference TRBV7-2 and TRBJ2-5, reads GAGVSQSPSNKVTEKGKDVELRCDPISGHTALYWYRQSLGQGLEFLIYFQGNSAPDKSGLPSDRFSAERTGGSVSTLTIQRTQQEDSAVYLCASSFWATGGQETQYFGPGTRLLVL.

The gene calls are TRBV2 and TRBJ1-2; D is uncertain. This CDR3 has 13 residues. V was trimmed by 11 bases and J by 5 bases, leaving 18 bases between them. In germline, CDR1 is SNHLY, CDR2 FYNNEI. This CDR3 is CAAKPPLTYGYTF. DNA for the CDR3: TGTGCCGCAAAACCGCCGCTTACTTATGGCTACACCTTC.

The rearrangement joins TRBV28 to TRBJ2-3; TRBD2 matches 12 bases. Germline CDR1 reads MDHEN; CDR2 reads SYDVKM. The CDR3 has 15 amino acids. V lost 6 bases and J lost 10; bases outside the gene matches: 11. The CDR3 nucleotides are TGTGCCAGCAGCTTCTCCTCTAGCGGGGGGGCCTCGCAGTATTTT. It specifies CASSFSSSGGASQYF.

The V call is TRBV27, the J call TRBJ1-2, with a tentative D call TRBD1 (5 bases). Germline values: CDR1 MNHEY, CDR2 SMNVEV (reference sequence). This CDR3 region has 16 residues. Trimming removed 1 base from V and 6 bases from J, with 18 bases in between. The CDR3 region has the DNA TGTGCCAGCAGTTTATTTCCAGGGAAGGGGCTAAATGGCTACACCTTC. This sequence encodes CASSLFPGKGLNGYTF.

This chain connects TRBV11-2 to TRBJ2-7, with D perhaps matching TRBD1 (5 bases). Per germline, CDR1 SGHAT and CDR2 FQNNGV. This CDR3 is built from 14 residues. V lost 4 bases to trimming and J lost 3 bases, with 13 bases between them. CDR3: CASSSFQGSYEQYF. The CDR3 nucleotides read TGTGCCAGCAGCTCGTTCCAGGGTAGCTACGAGCAGTACTTC.

This CDR3 reads CASSYKTGTENGYTF. The CDR3 nucleotides are TGCGCCAGCAGCTACAAAACCGGGACAGAGAATGGCTACACCTTC. The chain is built from TRBV5-1 and TRBJ1-2; 7 bases fit TRBD1. The CDR3 covers 15 residues. Germline V gives CDR1 SGHRS, CDR2 YFSETQ. V lost 3 bases, J lost 6 bases, and 11 bases stayed unmatched.

This clone was detected once. This chain uses TRBV6-2 or TRBV6-3 with TRBJ2-5; TRBD2 matches at 9 bases. The V gene end was trimmed by 0 bases and the J gene end by 6 bases; junction bases not matched to a gene: 8. The germline CDR1 and CDR2 sequences are MNHEY and SVGEGT. The length of the CDR3 is 16 residues. The chain's CDR3 is CASSYSGSGGSKTQYF. CDR3 coding DNA: TGTGCCAGCAGTTACTCCGGTAGCGGGGGTTCGAAGACCCAGTACTTC.

Regarding this clone: Other DNA sequences from this sample encode an identical CDR3 as well. J is TRBJ1-2 and V is TRBV5-1; a weak D match, TRBD1 (6 bases). This CDR3 region has 14 residues. The germline V and J ends were trimmed by 0 bases and 6 bases, with 12 bases remaining between them. Germline CDR1 SGHRS, CDR2 YFSETQ. CDR3 DNA: TGCGCCAGCAGCTTGGTGGCGGGGGCGGATGGCTACACCTTC. This sequence encodes CASSLVAGADGYTF.